A single sample is the source of the 21 T cell receptor beta chains below, sequenced in a study of T cell responses to AZD1222 COVID-19 vaccine. The assay was immunoSEQ multiplex PCR, and TCRdb's table has in-frame clones only and misses some. The sample records 110,000 to 150,000 clones, 70% to 90% being singletons. Specimen: peripheral blood, collected on day 0 of AZD1222 vaccination. Receptors were obtained from an adult in good health.

The gene calls are TRBV4-2 and TRBJ2-3, with 8 bases aligning to TRBD2. Trimming removed 5 bases from V and 11 bases from J; junction bases left unmatched: 3. Germline-derived CDR1 and CDR2 are LGHNA and YNFKEQ. The length of the CDR3 is 11 residues. CDR3 in DNA: TGTGCCAGCAGCATCGGGGGGGGGCAGTATTTT. It translates to CASSIGGGQYF.

This chain connects TRBV2 to TRBJ2-2; maybe TRBD1 (6 bases). V was shortened by 5 bases and J by 0 bases, with 13 bases between the two germline ends. CDR1 is SNHLY and CDR2 is FYNNEI in the germline V gene. This CDR3 contains 16 residues. The CDR3 nucleotides are TGTGCCAGCAGTCGCCCCGGGACAACGAACACCGGGGAGCTGTTTTTT. Residues: CASSRPGTTNTGELFF. Combining the CDR3 with reference TRBV2 and TRBJ2-2 gives the whole variable domain EPEVTQTPSHQVTQMGQEVILRCVPISNHLYFYWYRQILGQKVEFLVSFYNNEISEKSEIFDDQFSVERPDGSNFTLKIRSTKLEDSAMYFCASSRPGTTNTGELFFGEGSRLTVL.

J is TRBJ1-3 and V is TRBV11-3; the match to TRBD1 covers 10 bases. J gave up 8 bases and V 0 bases, and 7 bases lay outside the gene matches. The length of the CDR3 is 16 residues. Germline CDR1 reads SGHNT; CDR2 reads YENEEA. CDR3 region: CASSLEPGQGTDTIYF. CDR3 nucleotide sequence: TGTGCCAGCAGCTTAGAGCCGGGACAGGGGACAGACACCATATATTTT.

The V and J genes are TRBV5-1 and TRBJ2-5, with D maybe TRBD1 (6 bases). This CDR3 contains 15 residues. V was shortened by 0 bases and J by 1 base, with 10 bases between the two germline ends. Per the germline V gene, CDR1 is SGHRS and CDR2 is YFSETQ. The DNA for the CDR3 is TGCGCCAGCAGCTTGGCGCAGGGGCTCCAAGAGACCCAGTACTTC. Its translation is CASSLAQGLQETQYF.

The genes are TRBV5-4 and TRBJ2-2; 12 nucleotides agree with TRBD2. The J segment lost 4 bases and the V segment lost 6 bases, leaving 7 bases of the junction unmatched. The CDR3 is 16 amino acids. The germline V gene encodes CDR1 SGHNT and CDR2 YYREEE (reference sequence). The CDR3, as DNA: TGTGCCAGCACCACTGGACTAGCGGGAACCACCGGGGAGCTGTTTTTT. This encodes CASTTGLAGTTGELFF.

The rearrangement joins TRBV18 to TRBJ1-4, with D possibly matching TRBD1 (6 bases). The CDR3 runs 14 residues. V lost 5 bases, J lost 4 bases, and 11 bases lay in between. Germline values: CDR1 KGHSH, CDR2 LQKENI. CDR3 protein: CASSGQLGNEKLFF. The CDR3 DNA is TGTGCCAGCTCAGGACAGCTCGGTAATGAAAAACTGTTTTTT.

This clone is medium-sized within its sample. This chain links TRBV24-1 with TRBJ2-5; a weak D match, TRBD1 (6 bases). The CDR3 spans 16 residues. Germline V gene lookup returns CDR1 KGHDR and CDR2 SFDVKD. The V gene lost 6 bases and the J gene lost 1 base, with 17 bases spanning the gap. CDR3 DNA: TGTGCCACCAGTACCCGCCGGGACACCAGCCAAGAGACCCAGTACTTC. Translated: CATSTRRDTSQETQYF.

The table lists this clone with a count of one. This sequence joins TRBV28 and TRBJ1-2; D is ambiguous. Germline loops: CDR1 MDHEN, CDR2 SYDVKM. Trimming stripped 6 bases from V and 3 bases from J, with 17 bases between. This CDR3 comprises 15 residues. CDR3 sequence: CASSVGGLDDYGYTF. For the CDR3, the DNA is TGTGCCAGCAGCGTGGGTGGGCTAGATGACTATGGCTACACCTTC.

This clone was seen at least ten times. The chain uses TRBV6-2 or TRBV6-3 and TRBJ2-3; D unclear. This CDR3 region has 14 residues. Germline V gene data show CDR1 as MNHEY and CDR2 as SVGEGT. V was cut by 2 bases and J by 0 bases, with 6 bases left in between. The CDR3 region is CASSYPRSTDTQYF. The CDR3 DNA sequence: TGTGCCAGCAGTTACCCCCGGAGCACAGATACGCAGTATTTT.

The CDR3 loop reads CASIDRWEGTEAFF. CDR3 bases: TGTGCCAGTATCGACAGGTGGGAGGGAACTGAAGCTTTCTTT. The chain has TRBV19 and TRBJ1-1; D is perhaps TRBD1 (6 bases). Germline lookup yields CDR1 LNHDA and CDR2 SQIVND (reference sequence). V lost 7 bases and J lost 5, with 17 bases in between. The length of the CDR3 is 14 residues.

The CDR3, as DNA: TGTGCCAGCAGTCCTGGGGGACAGGGGGCAGGTACCGGGGAGCTGTTTTTT. As protein: CASSPGGQGAGTGELFF. The chain joins TRBV5-4 to TRBJ2-2, with TRBD1 matching 12 bases. The CDR3 consists of 17 residues. The germline gives CDR1 SGHNT, CDR2 YYREEE (reference sequence). V shed 5 bases and J 5 bases; nucleotides not matched to a gene: 10.

The chain couples TRBV6-1 to TRBJ1-5; D gene uncertain. Germline-derived CDR1 and CDR2 are MNHNS and SASEGT. The CDR3 runs 12 residues. Trimming took 3 bases from V and 1 from J, leaving 1 base between them. CDR3 loop: CASSDSNQPQHF. The CDR3 DNA is TGTGCCAGCAGTGACAGCAATCAGCCCCAGCATTTT.

V is TRBV20-1 and J is TRBJ1-4; no clear D. Trimming removed 8 bases at V and 8 bases at J, with 12 bases between. The CDR3 contains 11 residues. Germline V lookup: CDR1 DFQATT, CDR2 SNEGSKA (reference sequence). The chain's CDR3 is CSSSRKEKLFF. The CDR3 DNA reads as TGCAGTAGTTCACGGAAAGAAAAACTGTTTTTT.

The rearrangement uses TRBV20-1 and TRBJ1-1, with unresolved D. The CDR3 is made up of 11 amino acids. The germline V gene has CDR1 DFQATT and CDR2 SNEGSKA (reference sequence). The CDR3 DNA is TGCAGCTCCAGAGTGAACACTGAAGCTTTCTTT. Protein sequence: CSSRVNTEAFF.

This chain links TRBV6-1 with TRBJ2-1; 11 nucleotides line up with TRBD1. The germline gives CDR1 MNHNS, CDR2 SASEGT. J gave up 8 bases and V 2 bases, and 5 bases lay outside the gene matches. CDR3 length equals 15 residues. The CDR3 DNA reads as TGTGCCAGCAGTGAATGGACAGGGGGCGGGTATGAGCAGTTCTTC. This translates into CASSEWTGGGYEQFF.

This clone was recorded only once. The V call is TRBV20-1, the J call TRBJ2-7, with 14 positions matching TRBD2. The CDR3 totals 14 residues. Germline trimming cut 3 bases from V and 6 bases from J; bases unmatched to any gene: 4. Germline assignment: CDR1 DFQATT and CDR2 SNEGSKA (reference sequence). The chain's CDR3 is CSASWGLAGVEQYF. The CDR3 coding sequence is TGCAGTGCTAGTTGGGGACTAGCGGGAGTCGAGCAGTACTTC.

The chain joins TRBV6-6 to TRBJ2-7; no firm D call. Per the germline V gene, CDR1 is MNHNY and CDR2 is SVGAGI (reference sequence). Between the trimmed V and J ends, which lost 2 bases and 2 bases, there was a span of 13 bases. The CDR3 is 15 residues long. CDR3 protein: CASSYASHPAYEQYF. For the CDR3, the DNA is TGTGCCAGCAGTTACGCTAGTCACCCTGCCTACGAGCAGTACTTC.

This rearrangement joins TRBV6-5 to TRBJ1-6; D is uncertain. Trimming shortened V by 8 bases and J by 7 bases, and 15 bases separated the two germline ends. Germline V gene sequence: CDR1 MNHEY, CDR2 SVGAGI. CDR3 length: 14 residues. CDR3 DNA: TGTGCCAGCCGGTTGGACCTGGCGAATTCACCCCTCCACTTT. Its translation is CASRLDLANSPLHF.

The chain is built from TRBV6-1 and TRBJ1-2; 8 positions match TRBD1. In germline, CDR1 is MNHNS, CDR2 SASEGT. J was trimmed by 7 bases and V by 3 bases; bases with no gene match: 4. The CDR3 spans 13 residues. CDR3 region: CASSDPGGGGYTF. CDR3 nucleotides: TGTGCCAGCAGTGATCCAGGGGGCGGTGGCTACACCTTC.

The J gene is TRBJ1-2, the V gene TRBV5-1, with TRBD1 matching 8 bases. The CDR3 is 14 residues long. From germline, CDR1 is SGHRS and CDR2 YFSETQ. V lost 4 bases, J lost 0 bases, and 2 bases stayed unmatched. CDR3 DNA sequence: TGCGCCAGCAGCGAGACAGGGGCTAACTATGGCTACACCTTC. The encoded protein is CASSETGANYGYTF. The full variable domain, rest sourced from reference TRBV5-1 and TRBJ1-2, is KAGVTQTPRYLIKTRGQQVTLSCSPISGHRSVSWYQQTPGQGLQFLFEYFSETQRNKGNFPGRFSGRQFSNSRSEMNVSTLELGDSALYLCASSETGANYGYTFGSGTRLTVV.

The V and J genes are TRBV12-3 or TRBV12-4 and TRBJ1-2, with D tentatively TRBD1 (5 bases). The CDR3 spans 13 residues. Trimming stripped 6 bases from V and 7 bases from J, with 15 bases between. The CDR3 reads CASSLTVKGGYTF. For the CDR3, the DNA is TGTGCCAGCAGCCTGACAGTCAAGGGTGGCTACACCTTC.